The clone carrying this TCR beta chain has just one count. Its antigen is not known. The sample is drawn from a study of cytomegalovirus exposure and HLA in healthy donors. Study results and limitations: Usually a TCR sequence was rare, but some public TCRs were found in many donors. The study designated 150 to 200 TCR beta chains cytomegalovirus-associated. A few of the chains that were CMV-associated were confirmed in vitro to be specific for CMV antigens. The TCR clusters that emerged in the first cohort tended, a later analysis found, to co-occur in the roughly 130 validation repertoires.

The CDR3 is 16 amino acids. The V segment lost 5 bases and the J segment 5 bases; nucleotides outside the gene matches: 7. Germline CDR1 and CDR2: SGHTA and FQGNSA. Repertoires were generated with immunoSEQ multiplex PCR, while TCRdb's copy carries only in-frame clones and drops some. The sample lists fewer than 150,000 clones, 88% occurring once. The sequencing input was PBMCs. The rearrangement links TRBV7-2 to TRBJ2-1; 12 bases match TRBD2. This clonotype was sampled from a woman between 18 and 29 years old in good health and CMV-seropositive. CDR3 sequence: CASSQTSGSPHNEQFF. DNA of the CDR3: TGTGCCAGCAGCCAGACTAGCGGGAGTCCCCACAATGAGCAGTTCTTC. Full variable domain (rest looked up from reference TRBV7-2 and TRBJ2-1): GAGVSQSPSNKVTEKGKDVELRCDPISGHTALYWYRQSLGQGLEFLIYFQGNSAPDKSGLPSDRFSAERTGGSVSTLTIQRTQQEDSAVYLCASSQTSGSPHNEQFFGPGTRLTVL.